The subject of this entry is one TCR beta chain. Its antigen is undetermined. These data originate in a study of blood T cells in healthy people across ages. CDR1 is SGHRS and CDR2 is YFSETQ in the germline V gene. V shed 0 bases and J shed 7 bases, with 10 bases lying between them. This CDR3 is 14 amino acids long. Combining a sample-barcoded 5' primer with a J-beta primer mix, a second PCR ran for 7 to 11 cycles. Carrying 12 random nucleotides, a template-switch adaptor labeled each individual cDNA molecule. TCRdb analysed the 5' RACE reads with MiXCR anew, one entry per CDR3 protein. The table shows some 1.4 million distinct CDR3 sequences, with approximately 38% occurring only once. Study outcomes and limitations: The percentage of naive T cells correlated strongly with TCR beta diversity.

This clonotype was sampled from a woman aged 18-29 years in good health. V is TRBV5-1 and J is TRBJ1-4; D is perhaps TRBD1 (6 bases). The material sequenced was blood. CDR3 protein: CASSLGRGSEKLFF. The CDR3 nucleotides read TGCGCCAGCAGCTTGGGCAGGGGAAGTGAAAAACTGTTTTTT.